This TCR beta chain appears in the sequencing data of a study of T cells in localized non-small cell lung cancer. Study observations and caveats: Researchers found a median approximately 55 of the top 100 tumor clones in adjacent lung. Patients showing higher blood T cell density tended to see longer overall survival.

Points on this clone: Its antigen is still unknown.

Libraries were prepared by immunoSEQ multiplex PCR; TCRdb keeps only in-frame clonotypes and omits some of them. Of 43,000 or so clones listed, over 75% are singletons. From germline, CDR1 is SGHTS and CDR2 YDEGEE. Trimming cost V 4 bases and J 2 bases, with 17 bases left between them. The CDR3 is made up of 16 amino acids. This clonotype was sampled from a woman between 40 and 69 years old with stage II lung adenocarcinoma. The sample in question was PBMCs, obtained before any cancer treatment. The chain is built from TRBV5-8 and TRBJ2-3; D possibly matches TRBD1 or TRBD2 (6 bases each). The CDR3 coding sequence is TGTGCCAGCAGCCTTAGCCCGGGGGCTTACACAGATACGCAGTATTTT. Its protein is CASSLSPGAYTDTQYF.